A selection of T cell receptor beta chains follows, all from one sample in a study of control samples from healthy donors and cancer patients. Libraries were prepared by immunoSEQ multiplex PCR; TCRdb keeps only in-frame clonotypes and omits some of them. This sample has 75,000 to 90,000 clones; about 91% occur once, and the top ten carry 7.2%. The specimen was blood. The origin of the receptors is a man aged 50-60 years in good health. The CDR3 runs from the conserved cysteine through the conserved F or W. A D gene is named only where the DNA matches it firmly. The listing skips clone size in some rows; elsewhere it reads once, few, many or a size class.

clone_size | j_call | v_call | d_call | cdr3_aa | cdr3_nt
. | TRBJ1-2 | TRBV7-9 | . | CASRRGPGANYYGYTF | TGTGCCAGCAGGAGGGGTCCGGGGGCGAACTACTATGGCTACACCTTC
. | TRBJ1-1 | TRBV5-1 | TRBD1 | CASSWGQGTQEAFF | TGCGCCAGCAGCTGGGGACAGGGCACACAAGAAGCTTTCTTT
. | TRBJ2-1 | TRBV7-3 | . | CASSPDGYNEQFF | TGTGCCAGCAGCCCAGACGGCTACAATGAGCAGTTCTTC
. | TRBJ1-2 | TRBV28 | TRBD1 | CASSLGTGLSYGYTF | TGTGCCAGCAGTCTCGGGACAGGCCTTTCCTATGGCTACACCTTC
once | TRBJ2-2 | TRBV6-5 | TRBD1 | CASSRQGNTGELFF | TGTGCCAGCAGCCGACAGGGGAACACCGGGGAGCTGTTTTTT
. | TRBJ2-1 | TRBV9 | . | CASSVADHREQFF | TGTGCCAGCAGCGTAGCGGATCACCGGGAGCAGTTCTTC
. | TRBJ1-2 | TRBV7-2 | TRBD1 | CASSLETGLAGYTF | TGTGCCAGCAGCTTAGAGACAGGGTTGGCTGGCTACACCTTC
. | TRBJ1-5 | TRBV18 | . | CASSPQGIEQPQHF | TGTGCCAGCTCACCACAGGGAATCGAGCAGCCCCAGCATTTT
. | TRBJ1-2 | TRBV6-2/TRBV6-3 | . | CASSYSRGGPNGYTF | TGTGCCAGCAGTTACTCGAGGGGAGGACCCAATGGCTACACCTTC
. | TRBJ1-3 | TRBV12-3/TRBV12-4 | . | CASTSAGNTIYF | TGTGCCAGCACTTCAGCTGGAAACACCATATATTTT
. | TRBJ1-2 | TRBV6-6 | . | CASSDHRDGYTF | TGTGCCAGCAGTGATCACAGGGACGGCTACACCTTC
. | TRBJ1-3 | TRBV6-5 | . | CASSQQISGNTIYF | TGTGCCAGCAGTCAACAGATCTCTGGAAACACCATATATTTT
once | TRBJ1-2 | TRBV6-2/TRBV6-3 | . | CASSYPEDSYTF | TGTGCCAGCAGTTACCCCGAGGATAGCTACACCTTC
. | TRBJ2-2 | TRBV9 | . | CASSVGGENTGELFF | TGTGCCAGCAGCGTAGGTGGCGAGAACACCGGGGAGCTGTTTTTT
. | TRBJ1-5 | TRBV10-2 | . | CASSGGFNQPQHF | TGCGCCAGCAGTGGTGGGTTCAATCAGCCCCAGCATTTT
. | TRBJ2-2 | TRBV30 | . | CAWSNLVVGTGELFF | TGTGCCTGGAGTAACCTAGTGGTGGGAACCGGGGAGCTGTTTTTT
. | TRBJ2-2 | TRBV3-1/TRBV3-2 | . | CASSPVWSGELFF | TGTGCCAGCAGCCCCGTTTGGTCCGGGGAGCTGTTTTTT
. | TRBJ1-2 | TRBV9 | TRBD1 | CASSAGTGNGPQRTGYTF | TGTGCCAGCAGCGCCGGGACAGGGAACGGTCCCCAAAGGACGGGCTACACCTTC
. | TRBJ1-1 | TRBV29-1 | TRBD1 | CSVVGRQGVTEAFF | TGCAGCGTTGTCGGTCGGCAGGGGGTAACTGAAGCTTTCTTT
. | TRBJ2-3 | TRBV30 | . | CAWSLGGVGADTQYF | TGTGCCTGGAGTCTGGGGGGCGTGGGAGCAGATACGCAGTATTTT
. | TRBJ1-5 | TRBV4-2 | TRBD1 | CASSPGTDQPQHF | TGTGCCAGCAGCCCGGGGACAGATCAGCCCCAGCATTTT
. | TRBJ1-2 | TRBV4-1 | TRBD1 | CASSRGQLYGYTF | TGCGCCAGCAGCCGGGGACAGCTCTATGGCTACACCTTC
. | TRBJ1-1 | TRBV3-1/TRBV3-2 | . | CASSRSQGITEAFF | TGTGCCAGCAGCCGAAGTCAGGGTATCACTGAAGCTTTCTTT
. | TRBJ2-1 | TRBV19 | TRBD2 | CASSIGLVGGGSLNEQFF | TGTGCCAGTAGTATAGGCTTGGTTGGCGGGGGATCCCTCAATGAGCAGTTCTTC
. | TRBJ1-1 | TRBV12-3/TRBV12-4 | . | CASSSGDLEAFF | TGTGCCAGCAGTTCGGGGGACCTTGAAGCTTTCTTT
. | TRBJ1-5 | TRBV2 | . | CASSEWQFDSNQPQHF | TGTGCCAGCAGTGAATGGCAGTTTGATAGCAATCAGCCCCAGCATTTT
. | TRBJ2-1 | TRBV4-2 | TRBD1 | CASRPNRGYNEQFF | TGTGCCAGCAGGCCAAACAGGGGTTACAATGAGCAGTTCTTC
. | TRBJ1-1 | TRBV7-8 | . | CASTPRRGGRYTEAFF | TGTGCCAGCACCCCTCGGAGGGGGGGGAGATACACTGAAGCTTTCTTT
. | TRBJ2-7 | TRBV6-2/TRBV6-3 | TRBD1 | CASSYRDRTAYEQYF | TGTGCCAGCAGTTACCGGGACAGAACCGCCTACGAGCAGTACTTC
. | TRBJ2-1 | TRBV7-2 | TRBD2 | CASSQTSGGPDNEQFF | TGTGCCAGCAGCCAGACTAGCGGGGGGCCAGACAATGAGCAGTTCTTC
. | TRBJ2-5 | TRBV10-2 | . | CASSERGRGETQYF | TGCGCCAGCAGTGAGCGGGGGAGAGGGGAGACCCAGTACTTC
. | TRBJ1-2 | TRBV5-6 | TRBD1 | CASSSLPGQAYGYTF | TGTGCCAGCAGCTCACTCCCGGGACAGGCCTATGGCTACACCTTC
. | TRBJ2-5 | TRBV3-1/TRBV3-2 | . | CASSQEGRQETQYF | TGTGCCAGCAGCCAAGAGGGCAGACAAGAGACCCAGTACTTC
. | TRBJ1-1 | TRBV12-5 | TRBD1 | CASGLVLGQGYMNTEAFF | TGTGCTAGTGGTTTGGTACTCGGACAGGGATACATGAACACTGAAGCTTTCTTT